The 18 T cell receptor beta chains presented below share a single source sample, sequenced in a study of T cell responses to AZD1222 COVID-19 vaccine. Assay used: immunoSEQ multiplex PCR; TCRdb lists only in-frame clones, some missing. Among approximately 97,000 clones listed, 91% were seen once. This material consisted of peripheral blood, taken on day 0 of AZD1222 vaccination. These receptors were collected from an adult in good health.

The V call is TRBV19, the J call TRBJ1-2, with 8 nucleotides matching TRBD1. Trimming cost V 2 bases and J 5 bases; bases outside gene matches: 4. This CDR3 comprises 14 residues. Germline CDR1 reads LNHDA; CDR2 reads SQIVND (reference sequence). The CDR3 nucleotides read TGTGCCAGTAGTATACAGGGGGCAGCATATGGCTACACCTTC. Translating it yields CASSIQGAAYGYTF. Full variable domain (outside the CDR3, taken from reference TRBV19 and TRBJ1-2): DGGITQSPKYLFRKEGQNVTLSCEQNLNHDAMYWYRQDPGQGLRLIYYSQIVNDFQKGDIAEGYSVSREKKESFPLTVTSAQKNPTAFYLCASSIQGAAYGYTFGSGTRLTVV.

The chain employs TRBV7-9 and TRBJ2-7; 9 bases fit TRBD1. J was trimmed by 2 bases and V by 6 bases; bases with no gene match: 5. The CDR3 is 14 amino acids. Germline assignment: CDR1 SEHNR and CDR2 FQNEAQ (reference sequence). The CDR3 loop reads CASRGQGEAYEQYF. DNA for the CDR3: TGTGCCAGCAGGGGACAGGGTGAGGCCTACGAGCAGTACTTC.

The chain combines TRBV7-2 with TRBJ2-1; tentatively, D is TRBD2 (7 bases). Trimming took off 2 bases at V and 6 bases at J, with 17 bases between the two ends. Per germline, CDR1 SGHTA and CDR2 FQGNSA. The length of the CDR3 is 16 residues. CDR3 residues: CASSLSRTGGLNEQFF. For the CDR3, the DNA is TGTGCCAGCAGCTTATCTCGGACGGGGGGCCTCAATGAGCAGTTCTTC.

The chain recombines TRBV7-6 with TRBJ1-5; D unclear. Germline values: CDR1 SGHVS, CDR2 FNYEAQ. V was shortened by 1 base and J by 9 bases, with 10 bases between the two germline ends. The CDR3 extends over 13 amino acids. CDR3 in amino acids: CASSLGAGRPQHF. The CDR3 DNA follows: TGTGCCAGCAGCTTAGGGGCCGGTCGGCCCCAGCATTTT.

The table lists this clone with a few counts. The chain is built from TRBV3-1 (or the pseudogene TRBV3-2) and TRBJ2-3, with TRBD2 matching 11 bases. The CDR3 has 16 residues. The germline V gene encodes CDR1 LGHDT and CDR2 YNNKEL (reference sequence). Trimming took 1 base from V and 7 from J; bases not matched to a gene: 7. The CDR3 DNA reads TGTGCCAGCAGCCAAGGTAGCGGGAGGGCCGCTAATACGCAGTATTTT. This codes for CASSQGSGRAANTQYF.

This rearrangement joins TRBV5-1 to TRBJ1-3; no firm D call. CDR3 length: 16 residues. The germline CDR1 and CDR2 sequences are SGHRS and YFSETQ. The ends were cut back, 4 bases at V and 4 bases at J, with 18 bases in the middle. This CDR3 is CASSQSPSRNGNTIYF. In DNA form, the CDR3 reads TGCGCCAGCAGCCAATCGCCGTCCCGGAACGGAAACACCATATATTTT.

V and J are TRBV5-1 and TRBJ1-1, with no clear D. This CDR3 has 12 residues. V was pared by 4 bases and J by 5 bases, with 9 bases between. Germline values: CDR1 SGHRS, CDR2 YFSETQ. CDR3 DNA sequence: TGCGCCAGCAGCCCAAGGGAGACTGAAGCTTTCTTT. Protein: CASSPRETEAFF.

The chain links TRBV7-9 to TRBJ2-1, with TRBD2 identical over 11 bases. CDR1 and CDR2 from the germline V gene are SEHNR and FQNEAQ (reference sequence). V was pared by 4 bases and J by 8 bases, with 10 bases of the junction left unmatched. This CDR3 is built from 16 residues. The CDR3 DNA follows: TGTGCCAGCAGCTCCCGACTAGCGGGAATGGCCGATGAGCAGTTCTTC. The encoded protein is CASSSRLAGMADEQFF.

This clone has a handful of counts. The chain combines TRBV5-1 with TRBJ1-4; D may be TRBD1 (5 bases). Germline loops: CDR1 SGHRS, CDR2 YFSETQ. V was pared by 1 base and J by 0 bases, with 10 bases between. The length of the CDR3 is 16 residues. The DNA of the CDR3 is TGCGCCAGCAGCTTGAGCGGGGCCGCAACTAATGAAAAACTGTTTTTT. Translating it yields CASSLSGAATNEKLFF. Full variable domain (remainder filled in from reference TRBV5-1 and TRBJ1-4): KAGVTQTPRYLIKTRGQQVTLSCSPISGHRSVSWYQQTPGQGLQFLFEYFSETQRNKGNFPGRFSGRQFSNSRSEMNVSTLELGDSALYLCASSLSGAATNEKLFFGSGTQLSVL.

This chain joins TRBV4-1 and TRBJ1-1; D remains ambiguous. V was cut by 0 bases and J by 4 bases, with 15 bases left in between. Germline lookup yields CDR1 MGHRA and CDR2 YSYEKL. This CDR3 spans 16 amino acids. CDR3 loop: CASSQEEGIERTEAFF. CDR3 DNA sequence: TGCGCCAGCAGCCAAGAAGAAGGGATTGAACGCACTGAAGCTTTCTTT.

The J gene is TRBJ2-7, the V gene TRBV27; maybe TRBD1 (6 bases). Germline CDR1 reads MNHEY; CDR2 reads SMNVEV (reference sequence). With 5 bases removed from V and 5 bases from J, the gap between germline ends came to 16 bases. This CDR3 has 14 amino acids. CDR3 DNA sequence: TGTGCCAGCAGTCAAAAAACAGGGATCCACGAGCAGTACTTC. Its translation: CASSQKTGIHEQYF.

The rearrangement uses TRBV19 and TRBJ2-2; D tentatively reads TRBD1 or TRBD2 (5 bases each). The ends were cut back, 8 bases at V and 4 bases at J, with 17 bases in the middle. The CDR3 loop spans 15 amino acids. From germline, CDR1 is LNHDA and CDR2 SQIVND (reference sequence). The CDR3 here is CASSDRAGSTGELFF. The CDR3 DNA reads TGTGCCAGTTCCGATAGGGCAGGGAGCACCGGGGAGCTGTTTTTT.

V gene TRBV11-3 combines with J gene TRBJ2-7; perhaps TRBD2 as D (5 bases). This CDR3 is built from 15 residues. The ends were cut back, 4 bases at V and 7 bases at J, with 20 bases in the middle. CDR1 and CDR2 from the germline V gene are SGHNT and YENEEA. This CDR3 reads CASSSPLEGTAEQYF. In nucleotides, the CDR3 is TGTGCCAGCAGCTCCCCCTTAGAGGGTACTGCGGAGCAGTACTTC. The variable domain in full, completed from reference TRBV11-3 and TRBJ2-7, reads EAGVVQSPRYKIIEKKQPVAFWCNPISGHNTLYWYLQNLGQGPELLIRYENEEAVDDSQLPKDRFSAERLKGVDSTLKIQPAELGDSAVYLCASSSPLEGTAEQYFGPGTRLTVT.

The chain recombines TRBV7-2 with TRBJ2-7; the match to TRBD1 covers 11 bases. The CDR3 has 16 residues. Germline V lookup: CDR1 SGHTA, CDR2 FQGNSA. V lost 4 bases to trimming and J lost 7 bases; unmatched junction nucleotides: 12. CDR3 loop: CASSWDGDRGIGEQYF. The CDR3 DNA follows: TGTGCCAGCAGCTGGGACGGGGACAGGGGGATCGGAGAGCAGTACTTC.

The genes are TRBV4-3 and TRBJ2-7; 8 nucleotides agree with TRBD2. The germline V gene has CDR1 LGHNA and CDR2 YSLEER. This CDR3 comprises 13 residues. With 2 bases clipped from V and 5 bases from J, the junction kept 2 bases outside the gene matches. CDR3 in DNA: TGCGCCAGCAGCCAACAGACTAGCGACGAGCAGTACTTC. This codes for CASSQQTSDEQYF.

V usage is TRBV5-1 and J usage is TRBJ1-4, with 10 bases that match TRBD1. The germline V gene encodes CDR1 SGHRS and CDR2 YFSETQ. With 0 bases clipped from V and 4 bases from J, the junction kept 3 bases outside the gene matches. The CDR3 covers 16 residues. CDR3 loop: CASSLGTGGYNEKLFF. The CDR3 DNA reads as TGCGCCAGCAGCTTGGGGACAGGGGGGTATAATGAAAAACTGTTTTTT.

The V gene is TRBV5-6, the J gene TRBJ1-1, with D possibly TRBD1 on 5 matching bases. The CDR3 runs 13 residues. Germline CDR1 is SGHDT and CDR2 is YYEEEE. V was pared by 4 bases and J by 0 bases, with 7 bases between. The CDR3 DNA reads TGTGCCAGCAGCGGACACCTGAACACTGAAGCTTTCTTT. Translated: CASSGHLNTEAFF.

The rearrangement uses TRBV5-1 and TRBJ1-1, with TRBD1 as a possible D gene (5 bases). Germline V CDR1 and CDR2: SGHRS, YFSETQ. V lost 4 bases to trimming and J lost 3 bases, with 16 bases between them. The CDR3 contains 15 residues. In DNA form, the CDR3 reads TGCGCCAGCAGCCCCGAGAGGGGCGATGACACTGAAGCTTTCTTT. This translates into CASSPERGDDTEAFF.